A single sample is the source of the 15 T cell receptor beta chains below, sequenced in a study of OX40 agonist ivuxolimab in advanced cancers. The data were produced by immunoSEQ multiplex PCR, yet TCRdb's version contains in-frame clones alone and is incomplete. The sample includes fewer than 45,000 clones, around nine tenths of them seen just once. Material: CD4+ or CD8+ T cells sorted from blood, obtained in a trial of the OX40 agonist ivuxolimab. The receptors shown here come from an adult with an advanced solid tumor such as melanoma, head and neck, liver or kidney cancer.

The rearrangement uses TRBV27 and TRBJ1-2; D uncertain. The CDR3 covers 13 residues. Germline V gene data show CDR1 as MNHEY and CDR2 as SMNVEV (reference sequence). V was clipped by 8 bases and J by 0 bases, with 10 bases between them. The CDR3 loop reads CASRRSANYGYTF. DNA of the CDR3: TGTGCCAGCCGTAGATCAGCTAACTATGGCTACACCTTC.

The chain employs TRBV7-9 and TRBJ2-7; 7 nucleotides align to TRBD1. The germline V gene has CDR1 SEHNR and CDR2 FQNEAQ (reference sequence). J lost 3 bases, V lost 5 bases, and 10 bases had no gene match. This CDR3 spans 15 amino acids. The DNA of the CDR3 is TGTGCCAGCAGCCAAGACCCGGCAGGGGGCTACGAGCAGTACTTC. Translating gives CASSQDPAGGYEQYF.

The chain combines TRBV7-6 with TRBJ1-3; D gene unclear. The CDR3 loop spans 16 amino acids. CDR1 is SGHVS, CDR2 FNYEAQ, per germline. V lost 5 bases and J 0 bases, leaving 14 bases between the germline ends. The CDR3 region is CASSRMHTASGNTIYF. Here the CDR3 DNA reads TGTGCCAGCAGCCGGATGCACACTGCCTCTGGAAACACCATATATTTT. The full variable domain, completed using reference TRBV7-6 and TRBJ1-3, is GAGVSQSPRYKVTKRGQDVALRCDPISGHVSLYWYRQALGQGPEFLTYFNYEAQQDKSGLPNDRFSAERPEGSISTLTIQRTEQRDSAMYRCASSRMHTASGNTIYFGEGSWLTVV.

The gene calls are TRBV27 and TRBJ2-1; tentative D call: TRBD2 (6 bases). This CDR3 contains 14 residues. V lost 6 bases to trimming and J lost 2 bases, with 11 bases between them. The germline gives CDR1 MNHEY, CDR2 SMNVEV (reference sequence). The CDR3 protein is CASRGGNTYNEQFF. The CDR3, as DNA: TGTGCCAGCAGGGGCGGGAACACCTACAATGAGCAGTTCTTC.

CDR3: CASSYRRTSGYEQYF. The CDR3 bases are TGTGCCAGCAGTTACCGTCGGACTAGCGGCTACGAGCAGTACTTC. The chain employs TRBV6-6 and TRBJ2-7; TRBD2 aligns across 10 bases. In germline, CDR1 is MNHNY, CDR2 SVGAGI (reference sequence). The V gene end was trimmed by 2 bases and the J gene end by 3 bases; junction bases not matched to a gene: 4. The CDR3 has 15 residues.

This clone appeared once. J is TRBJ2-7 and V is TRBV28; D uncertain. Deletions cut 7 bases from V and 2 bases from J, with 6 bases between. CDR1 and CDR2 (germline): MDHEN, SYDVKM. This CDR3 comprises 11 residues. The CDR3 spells CASTATYEQYF. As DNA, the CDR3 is TGTGCCAGCACAGCCACCTACGAGCAGTACTTC. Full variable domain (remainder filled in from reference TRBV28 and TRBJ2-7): DVKVTQSSRYLVKRTGEKVFLECVQDMDHENMFWYRQDPGLGLRLIYFSYDVKMKEKGDIPEGYSVSREKKERFSLILESASTNQTSMYLCASTATYEQYFGPGTRLTVT.

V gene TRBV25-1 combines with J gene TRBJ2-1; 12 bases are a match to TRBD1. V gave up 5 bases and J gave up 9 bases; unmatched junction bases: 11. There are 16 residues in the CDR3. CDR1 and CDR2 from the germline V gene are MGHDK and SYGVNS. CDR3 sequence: CASSKRDRGLLSEQFF. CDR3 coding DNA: TGTGCCAGCAGTAAAAGGGACAGGGGGCTCTTGAGTGAGCAGTTCTTC.

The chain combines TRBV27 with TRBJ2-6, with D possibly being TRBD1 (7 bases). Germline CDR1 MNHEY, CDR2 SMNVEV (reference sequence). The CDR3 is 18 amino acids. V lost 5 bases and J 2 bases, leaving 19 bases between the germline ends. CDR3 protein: CASSRPPGGTPGANVLTF. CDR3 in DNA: TGTGCCAGCAGTCGCCCCCCAGGGGGGACCCCTGGGGCCAACGTCCTGACTTTC.

This chain's CDR3 is CASSVGSTAYNEQFF. The DNA of the CDR3 is TGTGCCAGCAGCGTGGGGTCTACCGCCTACAATGAGCAGTTCTTC. The chain couples TRBV9 to TRBJ2-1; D is uncertain. CDR1 is SGDLS and CDR2 is YYNGEE in the germline V gene. Trimming stripped 2 bases from V and 2 bases from J, with 11 bases between. This CDR3 region has 15 residues. The full variable domain, rest sourced from reference TRBV9 and TRBJ2-1, is DSGVTQTPKHLITATGQRVTLRCSPRSGDLSVYWYQQSLDQGLQFLIQYYNGEERAKGNILERFSAQQFPDLHSELNLSSLELGDSALYFCASSVGSTAYNEQFFGPGTRLTVL.

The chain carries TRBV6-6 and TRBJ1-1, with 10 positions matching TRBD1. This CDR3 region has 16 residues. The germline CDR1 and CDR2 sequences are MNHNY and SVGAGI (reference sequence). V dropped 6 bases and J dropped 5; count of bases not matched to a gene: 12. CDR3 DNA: TGTGCCAGCAGCCCCGGGGACAGGGGAAGGGGGACTGAAGCTTTCTTT. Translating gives CASSPGDRGRGTEAFF.

The CDR3 DNA reads TGTGCCAGCAGCTTGAGAGGGGTTAATCAGCCCCAGCATTTT. The encoded protein is CASSLRGVNQPQHF. This chain connects TRBV5-6 to TRBJ1-5; possibly TRBD1 for D (5 bases). Trimming cost V 1 base and J 4 bases, with 9 bases left between them. CDR3 length: 14 residues. CDR1 is SGHDT and CDR2 is YYEEEE in the germline V gene.

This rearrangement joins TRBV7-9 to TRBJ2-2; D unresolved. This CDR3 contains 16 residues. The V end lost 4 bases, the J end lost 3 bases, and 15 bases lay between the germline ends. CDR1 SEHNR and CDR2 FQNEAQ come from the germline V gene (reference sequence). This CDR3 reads CASSSAARTHTGELFF. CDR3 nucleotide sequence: TGTGCCAGCAGCTCCGCTGCTCGTACCCACACCGGGGAGCTGTTTTTT.

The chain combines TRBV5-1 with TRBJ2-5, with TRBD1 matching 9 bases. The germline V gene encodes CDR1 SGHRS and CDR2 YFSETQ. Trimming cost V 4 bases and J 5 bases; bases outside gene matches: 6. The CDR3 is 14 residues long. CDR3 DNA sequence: TGCGCCAGCAGCCAACAGGGGGCGTTGGAGACCCAGTACTTC. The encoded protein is CASSQQGALETQYF.

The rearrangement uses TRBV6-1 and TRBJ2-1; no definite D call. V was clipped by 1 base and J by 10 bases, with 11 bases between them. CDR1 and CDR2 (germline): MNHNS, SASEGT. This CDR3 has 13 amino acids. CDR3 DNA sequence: TGTGCCAGCAGTGAAGATTACAGCGTCGAGCAGTTCTTC. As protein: CASSEDYSVEQFF.

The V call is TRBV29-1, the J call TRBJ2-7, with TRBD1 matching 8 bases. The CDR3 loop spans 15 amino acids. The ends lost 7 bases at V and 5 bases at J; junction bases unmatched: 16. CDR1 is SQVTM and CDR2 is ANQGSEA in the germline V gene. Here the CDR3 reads CSAEGTAGGFDEQYF. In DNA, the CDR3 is TGCAGCGCCGAAGGTACGGCAGGGGGCTTTGACGAGCAGTACTTC.